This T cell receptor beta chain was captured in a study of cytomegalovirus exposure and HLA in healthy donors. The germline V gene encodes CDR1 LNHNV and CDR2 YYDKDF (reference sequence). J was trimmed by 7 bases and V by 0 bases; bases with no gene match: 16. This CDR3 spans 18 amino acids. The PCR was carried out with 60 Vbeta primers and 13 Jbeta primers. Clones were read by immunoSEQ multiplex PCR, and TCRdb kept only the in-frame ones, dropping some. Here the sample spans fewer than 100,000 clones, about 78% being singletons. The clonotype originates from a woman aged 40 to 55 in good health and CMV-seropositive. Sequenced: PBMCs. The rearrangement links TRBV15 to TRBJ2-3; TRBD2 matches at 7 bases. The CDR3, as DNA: TGTGCCACCAGCAGAGACCCCCGGCGGGCGGGAGAGAGGTATACGCAGTATTTT. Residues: CATSRDPRRAGERYTQYF.